The 28 T cell receptor beta chains listed next were all sequenced from one sample in a study of T cell responses to AZD1222 COVID-19 vaccine. Data came from immunoSEQ multiplex PCR; TCRdb stores just in-frame clones and leaves some out. The sample gives approximately 100,000 clones, approximately 88% of which show up once; around 17% is in the top ten. The sample in question was peripheral blood, obtained on day 0 of AZD1222 vaccination. These receptors were taken from an adult in good health.

This clone came up a few times. The DNA for the CDR3 is TGTGCCAGCAGTCCTGGGAACACCGAGCAGTACTTC. Amino acid sequence: CASSPGNTEQYF. The chain carries TRBV12-3 or TRBV12-4 and TRBJ2-7; D is unresolved. V was trimmed by 5 bases and J by 6 bases, leaving 11 bases between them. The CDR3 is made up of 12 amino acids.

The V call is TRBV6-1, the J call TRBJ1-5; 10 bases are a match to TRBD1. V was clipped by 4 bases and J by 1 base; unmatched bases: 4. The germline gives CDR1 MNHNS, CDR2 SASEGT. This CDR3 has 16 residues. CDR3: CASSGPGQGSNQPQHF. CDR3 DNA: TGTGCCAGCAGTGGACCGGGACAGGGGAGCAATCAGCCCCAGCATTTT.

Comments on this clone: Other DNA sequences in the same sample also yield this CDR3. The chain is built from TRBV28 and TRBJ1-4; no reliable D call. Germline lookup yields CDR1 MDHEN and CDR2 SYDVKM. CDR3 length: 10 amino acids. Between the trimmed V and J ends, which lost 5 bases and 8 bases, there was a span of 3 bases. The CDR3 reads CASSGEKLFF. The CDR3 nucleotides read TGTGCCAGCAGTGGGGAAAAACTGTTTTTT.

The chain recombines TRBV4-1 with TRBJ2-2, with 8 bases aligning to TRBD1. Trimming took 1 base from V and 7 from J; bases not matched to a gene: 5. Germline CDR1 is MGHRA and CDR2 is YSYEKL. The CDR3 is 15 amino acids. Here the CDR3 reads CASSQGQGANGELFF. In DNA form, the CDR3 reads TGCGCCAGCAGCCAAGGCCAGGGGGCAAACGGGGAGCTGTTTTTT.

This chain joins TRBV28 and TRBJ1-4; weak D call: TRBD1 (5 bases). The V gene's germline CDR1 is MDHEN and CDR2 SYDVKM. V was pared by 5 bases and J by 5 bases, with 12 bases between. The CDR3 has 14 amino acids. CDR3: CASSPQGENEKLFF. The DNA of the CDR3 is TGTGCCAGCAGTCCTCAAGGGGAGAATGAAAAACTGTTTTTT.

This chain connects TRBV11-2 to TRBJ2-1; tentatively, D is TRBD2 (6 bases). This CDR3 has 13 amino acids. Between the trimmed V and J ends, which lost 1 base and 7 bases, there was a span of 8 bases. The germline CDR1 and CDR2 sequences are SGHAT and FQNNGV. In DNA, the CDR3 is TGTGCCAGCAGCTTAGGGACTATGAATGAGCAGTTCTTC. Residues: CASSLGTMNEQFF.

This clone is a singleton in its sample. The chain is built from TRBV5-1 and TRBJ1-6; TRBD1 matches 8 bases. This CDR3 contains 14 residues. The V gene's germline CDR1 is SGHRS and CDR2 YFSETQ. The ends lost 4 bases at V and 10 bases at J; junction bases unmatched: 7. The CDR3 sequence: CASSDGQGSSPLHF. The CDR3 region has the DNA TGCGCCAGCAGCGATGGACAGGGTTCCTCACCCCTCCACTTT. The full variable domain, in which reference TRBV5-1 and TRBJ1-6 provide the parts outside the CDR3, is KAGVTQTPRYLIKTRGQQVTLSCSPISGHRSVSWYQQTPGQGLQFLFEYFSETQRNKGNFPGRFSGRQFSNSRSEMNVSTLELGDSALYLCASSDGQGSSPLHFGNGTRLTVT.

This chain links TRBV28 with TRBJ2-3; perhaps TRBD2 as D (5 bases). Trimming took 7 bases from V and 1 from J, leaving 12 bases between them. Germline V gene sequence: CDR1 MDHEN, CDR2 SYDVKM. The CDR3 contains 14 residues. In DNA, the CDR3 is TGTGCCAGCAAGTCGTGGGGAGGCACAGATACGCAGTATTTT. Translated: CASKSWGGTDTQYF.

V gene TRBV24-1 combines with J gene TRBJ2-1; D possibly corresponds to TRBD2 (6 bases). This CDR3 has 16 residues. Germline assignment: CDR1 KGHDR and CDR2 SFDVKD. Trimming removed 4 bases from V and 6 bases from J, with 18 bases in between. The CDR3, as DNA: TGTGCCACCAGTGAATCAGATGGGGGAGGAGGCAATGAGCAGTTCTTC. Encoded protein: CATSESDGGGGNEQFF.

This clone was seen only once. The CDR3 DNA sequence: TGTGCCAGCTCACCAATGTTTCAGGGGAACTATGGCTACACCTTC. Translation: CASSPMFQGNYGYTF. J is TRBJ1-2 and V is TRBV18, with D perhaps matching TRBD1 (6 bases). Germline V CDR1 and CDR2: KGHSH, LQKENI. The length of the CDR3 is 15 residues. Trimming removed 2 bases from V and 2 bases from J, with 12 bases in between.

The J gene is TRBJ2-3, the V gene TRBV3-1 (or the pseudogene TRBV3-2), with TRBD2 as a possible D gene (6 bases). CDR1 and CDR2 from the germline V gene are LGHDT and YNNKEL (reference sequence). Trimming took off 1 base at V and 4 bases at J, with 15 bases between the two ends. The CDR3 has 16 amino acids. The CDR3 loop reads CASSQVHGSAADTQYF. CDR3 DNA: TGTGCCAGCAGCCAAGTTCACGGGAGTGCGGCAGATACGCAGTATTTT.

The rearrangement links TRBV18 to TRBJ1-1, with D possibly being TRBD1 (5 bases). Trimming cost V 8 bases and J 3 bases, with 10 bases left between them. In germline, CDR1 is KGHSH, CDR2 LQKENI. CDR3 length: 12 residues. The CDR3 DNA sequence: TGTGCCAGCCGGGAGACAGACACTGAAGCTTTCTTT. Its protein product is CASRETDTEAFF.

Turning to this clone: Relative to the germline gene, one junction end is altered; a read error may explain this. The rearrangement joins TRBV7-7 to TRBJ2-2, with D unresolved. Germline V gene lookup returns CDR1 SSHAT and CDR2 FNYEAQ (reference sequence). This CDR3 spans 15 amino acids. The CDR3 DNA reads TGTGCTAGCAGCTTGTCCCCCTCGAACACCGGGGAGCTGTTTTTT. It translates to CASSLSPSNTGELFF.

The chain is built from TRBV3-1 (or the pseudogene TRBV3-2) and TRBJ1-1; D gene unclear. The V end was cut by 2 bases, the J end by 7 bases, with 5 bases between. The CDR3 has 11 amino acids. Germline V gene sequence: CDR1 LGHDT, CDR2 YNNKEL (reference sequence). CDR3 DNA: TGTGCCAGCAGCCAAAGAGATGAAGCTTTCTTT. Protein product: CASSQRDEAFF.

This clone was observed once. V gene TRBV27 combines with J gene TRBJ1-5, with 9 nucleotides matching TRBD1. Unmatched junction bases numbered 5, after V lost 5 bases and J lost 3 bases. This CDR3 has 15 amino acids. Germline V gene sequence: CDR1 MNHEY, CDR2 SMNVEV (reference sequence). CDR3 in amino acids: CASSPWTGDNQPQHF. In DNA form, the CDR3 reads TGTGCCAGCAGTCCCTGGACAGGGGACAATCAGCCCCAGCATTTT.

The gene calls are TRBV7-8 and TRBJ1-3; a weak D match, TRBD1 (6 bases). Germline assignment: CDR1 SGHVS and CDR2 FQNEAQ. V lost 6 bases to trimming and J lost 2 bases, with 11 bases between them. CDR3 length: 14 amino acids. The DNA for the CDR3 is TGTGCCAGCAGACAGGGTGCCACTGGAAACACCATATATTTT. Translating gives CASRQGATGNTIYF. Complete variable domain (other parts from reference TRBV7-8 and TRBJ1-3): GAGVSQSPRYKVAKRGQDVALRCDPISGHVSLFWYQQALGQGPEFLTYFQNEAQLDKSGLPSDRFFAERPEGSVSTLKIQRTQQEDSAVYLCASRQGATGNTIYFGEGSWLTVV.

The chain couples TRBV2 to TRBJ2-2; 8 bases fit TRBD1. CDR1 and CDR2 (germline): SNHLY, FYNNEI. V lost 1 base, J lost 6 bases, and 4 bases stayed unmatched. This CDR3 comprises 15 residues. DNA for the CDR3: TGTGCCAGCAGTGAAGAGGGACAGGTAGCCGGGGAGCTGTTTTTT. It translates to CASSEEGQVAGELFF.

CDR3 sequence reads: CASSPLTGSPYEQYF. The CDR3 coding sequence is TGTGCCAGTAGTCCCTTGACAGGGTCCCCCTACGAGCAGTACTTC. The chain has TRBV19 and TRBJ2-7; TRBD1 matches at 7 bases. The junction had 9 bases not matched to a gene; V was cut back by 5 bases and J by 2 bases. Germline-derived CDR1 and CDR2 are LNHDA and SQIVND (reference sequence). The CDR3 totals 15 residues.

This chain links TRBV7-8 with TRBJ2-3; 7 nucleotides agree with TRBD1. Germline values: CDR1 SGHVS, CDR2 FQNEAQ. The CDR3 covers 18 residues. V trimming: 5 bases; J trimming: 2 bases; junction bases outside the gene matches: 16. The CDR3 reads CASSPKRTGFGNTDTQYF. CDR3 nucleotide sequence: TGTGCCAGCAGCCCGAAACGGACAGGCTTTGGGAACACAGATACGCAGTATTTT.

This chain uses TRBV7-8 with TRBJ1-4; 7 nucleotides line up with TRBD1. V dropped 5 bases and J dropped 2; count of bases not matched to a gene: 5. Germline V CDR1 and CDR2: SGHVS, FQNEAQ. This CDR3 has 15 residues. CDR3 bases: TGTGCCAGCAGCCGACAGGGAATTACTAATGAAAAACTGTTTTTT. Protein product: CASSRQGITNEKLFF.

J is TRBJ1-3 and V is TRBV6-1; D unclear. Germline V gene data show CDR1 as MNHNS and CDR2 as SASEGT. V lost 3 bases, J lost 0 bases, and 6 bases lay in between. This CDR3 spans 14 amino acids. CDR3 sequence reads: CASSEPLSGNTIYF. CDR3 bases: TGTGCCAGCAGTGAGCCGCTCTCTGGAAACACCATATATTTT.

This chain connects TRBV6-5 to TRBJ1-3; 7 nucleotides match TRBD1. The CDR3 length is 14 residues. J lost 11 bases, V lost 4 bases, and 11 bases had no gene match. The germline gives CDR1 MNHEY, CDR2 SVGAGI. For the CDR3, the DNA is TGTGCCAGCAGTTTTTCAGGGGGGGCCGGACCCATATATTTT. Translated: CASSFSGGAGPIYF.

This rearrangement joins TRBV9 to TRBJ1-2, with D uncertain. CDR3 length: 13 residues. V was trimmed by 2 bases and J by 2 bases, leaving 7 bases between them. Germline values: CDR1 SGDLS, CDR2 YYNGEE. This CDR3 is CASSVAGNYGYTF. CDR3 DNA sequence: TGTGCCAGCAGCGTGGCGGGGAACTATGGCTACACCTTC. Variable domain in full (rest from reference TRBV9 and TRBJ1-2): DSGVTQTPKHLITATGQRVTLRCSPRSGDLSVYWYQQSLDQGLQFLIQYYNGEERAKGNILERFSAQQFPDLHSELNLSSLELGDSALYFCASSVAGNYGYTFGSGTRLTVV.

The chain employs TRBV19 and TRBJ2-2; 10 nucleotides match TRBD1. The CDR3 totals 14 residues. Per the germline V gene, CDR1 is LNHDA and CDR2 is SQIVND (reference sequence). V was pared by 10 bases and J by 1 base, with 3 bases of the junction left unmatched. CDR3 bases: TGTGCCACTGACAGGGGGCAGAACACCGGGGAGCTGTTTTTT. Protein: CATDRGQNTGELFF.

This clone was seen just once. The gene calls are TRBV7-3 and TRBJ1-1; D is possibly TRBD1 (5 bases). CDR1 is SGHTA, CDR2 FQGTGA, per germline. This CDR3 region has 16 residues. V gave up 2 bases and J gave up 3 bases, with 16 bases separating them. The CDR3 is CASSLGGSLGDTEAFF. The CDR3 region has the DNA TGTGCCAGCAGCTTAGGGGGTTCATTAGGAGACACTGAAGCTTTCTTT.

This chain uses TRBV11-3 with TRBJ1-5; D is unresolved. The CDR3 is 13 amino acids. From germline, CDR1 is SGHNT and CDR2 YENEEA. The germline V and J ends were trimmed by 5 bases and 0 bases, with 5 bases remaining between them. CDR3 coding DNA: TGTGCCAGCAGCCCAAATAGCAATCAGCCCCAGCATTTT. As protein: CASSPNSNQPQHF.

The rearrangement joins TRBV19 to TRBJ1-1, with D maybe TRBD1 (5 bases). The CDR3 runs 12 residues. Germline V lookup: CDR1 LNHDA, CDR2 SQIVND (reference sequence). The V and J ends lost 6 bases and 10 bases respectively, with 15 bases between them. In DNA form, the CDR3 reads TGTGCCAGTAGAGACAGAGACACGGCAGCTTTCTTT. The encoded protein is CASRDRDTAAFF.

The chain uses TRBV23-1 and TRBJ1-1, with D unclear. TRBV23-1 is given ORF status, its function remaining uncertain. The CDR3 contains 13 residues. The germline V and J ends were trimmed by 4 bases and 6 bases, with 12 bases remaining between them. CDR3 nucleotides: TGCGCCAGCAGTCGGCCCGACGGGCCTGAAGCTTTCTTT. Amino acids: CASSRPDGPEAFF.